These 24 T cell receptor beta chains originate from one sample sequenced in a study of blood T cell repertoires in COVID-19 (dated by TCRdb to between 2020 and 2021). Receptor amplification or capture employed the immunoSEQ multiplex PCR assay. Drawn from immuneACCESS, this table holds only the in-frame rearrangements with V and J called that TCRdb kept. Clones are partly lost; checked studies trace under half to an unresolved V gene and leave the rest unexplained. This sample is represented by around 160,000 clones; roughly 80% of them were singletons. The ten largest clones take up about 15% of the sample. The sequenced sample consisted of peripheral blood. These receptors all come from a woman older than 75 with acute or convalescent COVID-19.

The rearrangement uses TRBV6-2 or TRBV6-3 and TRBJ2-1; 11 positions agree with TRBD2. With V trimmed by 5 bases and J by 3 bases, 3 bases remained unmatched. This CDR3 comprises 15 residues. Germline-derived CDR1 and CDR2 are MNHEY and SVGEGT. The DNA of the CDR3 is TGTGCCAGCAGTCTGGGGACTAGCGGCTACAATGAGCAGTTCTTC. Residues: CASSLGTSGYNEQFF.

This chain uses TRBV7-6 with TRBJ2-3; no clear D. The CDR3 covers 12 residues. V lost 5 bases and J lost 2, with 5 bases in between. The germline CDR1 and CDR2 sequences are SGHVS and FNYEAQ. CDR3 in amino acids: CASSPHTDTQYF. In DNA form, the CDR3 reads TGTGCCAGCAGCCCCCACACAGATACGCAGTATTTT.

This clone appeared a few times. The gene calls are TRBV11-2 and TRBJ2-7, with D possibly being TRBD2 (6 bases). The CDR3 consists of 15 residues. V gave up 6 bases and J gave up 1 base, with 16 bases separating them. Germline V gene data show CDR1 as SGHAT and CDR2 as FQNNGV. Written as DNA, the CDR3 is TGTGCCAGCAGTTTAAACCGGGACTGGTCCTACGAGCAGTACTTC. Its protein product is CASSLNRDWSYEQYF.

The chain joins TRBV6-5 to TRBJ1-2; possible D gene TRBD1, 6 bases. The CDR3 covers 13 residues. In germline, CDR1 is MNHEY, CDR2 SVGAGI. The ends were cut back, 6 bases at V and 4 bases at J, with 12 bases in the middle. The CDR3 DNA reads as TGTGCCAGCAGCCAACAGGGATTCTATGGCTACACCTTC. Its protein is CASSQQGFYGYTF.

The CDR3, as DNA: TGTGCCAGCATTGGTGGCACAGGGGGCGGCTACGAGCAGTACTTC. This translates into CASIGGTGGGYEQYF. This sequence joins TRBV2 and TRBJ2-7, with TRBD1 identical over 9 bases. The CDR3 is 15 residues long. The V and J ends lost 7 bases and 3 bases, in that order; junction bases with no gene match: 10. In germline, CDR1 is SNHLY, CDR2 FYNNEI.

There are a few counts of this clone. V gene TRBV18 combines with J gene TRBJ1-6; TRBD1 might be the D (6 bases). With 3 bases removed from V and 0 bases from J, the gap between germline ends came to 18 bases. From germline, CDR1 is KGHSH and CDR2 LQKENI. The CDR3 has 19 amino acids. CDR3 in amino acids: CASSPRRGGESSYNSPLHF. Here the CDR3 DNA reads TGTGCCAGCTCACCCCGCAGGGGCGGCGAAAGCTCCTATAATTCACCCCTCCACTTT.

This rearrangement joins TRBV28 to TRBJ2-1; 7 nucleotides align to TRBD1. After removal of 6 bases from V and 6 bases from J, the junction contained 11 bases not matched to a gene. Germline V CDR1 and CDR2: MDHEN, SYDVKM. The CDR3 loop spans 15 amino acids. This CDR3 reads CASSSGKGAVNEQFF. The CDR3 nucleotides read TGTGCCAGCAGCTCGGGGAAGGGGGCGGTCAATGAGCAGTTCTTC.

Only one count was recorded for this clone. The V and J genes are TRBV18 and TRBJ2-1, with TRBD1 identical over 12 bases. Germline lookup yields CDR1 KGHSH and CDR2 LQKENI. V was pared by 5 bases and J by 8 bases, with 4 bases of the junction left unmatched. There are 14 residues in the CDR3. CDR3: CASSSGTGGYEQFF. CDR3 nucleotide sequence: TGTGCCAGCTCATCCGGGACAGGGGGCTATGAGCAGTTCTTC.

The V and J genes are TRBV28 and TRBJ2-1; D may be TRBD1 (6 bases). Per the germline V gene, CDR1 is MDHEN and CDR2 is SYDVKM. Trimming removed 7 bases at V and 2 bases at J, with 12 bases between. This CDR3 spans 14 amino acids. As DNA, the CDR3 is TGTGCCAGCATCGCAGGACAGCCCTACAATGAGCAGTTCTTC. Protein product: CASIAGQPYNEQFF.

This clone was found once. The rearrangement joins TRBV11-2 to TRBJ2-7; 7 nucleotides align to TRBD1. V trimming: 5 bases; J trimming: 7 bases; junction bases outside the gene matches: 2. This CDR3 spans 11 amino acids. Germline V CDR1 and CDR2: SGHAT, FQNNGV. The CDR3 coding sequence is TGTGCCAGCAGCAGGGGGCATGAGCAGTACTTC. This encodes CASSRGHEQYF.

This clone was seen once. The chain recombines TRBV6-2 or TRBV6-3 with TRBJ2-2, with D possibly being TRBD1 (6 bases). The germline V gene has CDR1 MNHEY and CDR2 SVGEGT. Between the trimmed V and J ends, which lost 3 bases and 1 base, there was a span of 9 bases. The CDR3 has 15 residues. CDR3 sequence: CASSYEGENTGELFF. In DNA form, the CDR3 reads TGTGCCAGCAGTTATGAGGGGGAGAACACCGGGGAGCTGTTTTTT.

The chain couples TRBV7-6 to TRBJ2-1; 10 nucleotides match TRBD2. The CDR3 is 18 residues long. Germline V gene sequence: CDR1 SGHVS, CDR2 FNYEAQ. The V segment lost 5 bases and the J segment 0 bases; nucleotides outside the gene matches: 10. As DNA, the CDR3 is TGTGCCAGCAGCCTGGGGACTAGCGCCCAAAGCTCCTACAATGAGCAGTTCTTC. This sequence encodes CASSLGTSAQSSYNEQFF.

The V and J genes are TRBV14 and TRBJ1-3, with TRBD1 identical over 7 bases. With V trimmed by 0 bases and J by 0 bases, 8 bases remained unmatched. Germline V CDR1 and CDR2: SGHDN, FVKESK. The CDR3 totals 18 residues. The CDR3 loop reads CASSQDPYRGDSGNTIYF. CDR3 nucleotide sequence: TGTGCCAGCAGCCAAGATCCTTACAGGGGAGACTCTGGAAACACCATATATTTT.

The J gene is TRBJ2-1, the V gene TRBV11-2, with 8 bases lining up with TRBD1. This CDR3 spans 16 amino acids. Germline V lookup: CDR1 SGHAT, CDR2 FQNNGV. The trim removed 3 bases at V and 2 bases at J, leaving 6 bases unmatched. CDR3 region: CASSLDPGQAYNEQFF. The CDR3 DNA follows: TGTGCCAGCAGCTTGGATCCGGGACAGGCCTACAATGAGCAGTTCTTC.

This sequence joins TRBV12-5 and TRBJ2-5; 7 positions agree with TRBD1. The J segment lost 3 bases and the V segment lost 2 bases, leaving 3 bases of the junction unmatched. This CDR3 has 14 amino acids. From germline, CDR1 is LGHNT and CDR2 FRNRAP. The CDR3 spells CASGLRGPEETQYF. CDR3 DNA sequence: TGTGCTAGTGGTTTGAGGGGGCCTGAAGAGACCCAGTACTTC. Filled out from reference TRBV12-5 and TRBJ2-5, the complete variable domain reads DARVTQTPRHKVTEMGQEVTMRCQPILGHNTVFWYRQTMMQGLELLAYFRNRAPLDDSGMPKDRFSAEMPDATLATLKIQPSEPRDSAVYFCASGLRGPEETQYFGPGTRLLVL.

This chain connects TRBV19 to TRBJ2-1; perhaps TRBD2 as D (6 bases). Trimming removed 5 bases from V and 7 bases from J, with 18 bases in between. The germline gives CDR1 LNHDA, CDR2 SQIVND (reference sequence). The CDR3 has 15 amino acids. The CDR3 is CASSPGDSATNEQFF. CDR3 coding DNA: TGTGCCAGTAGTCCCGGGGACTCTGCCACTAATGAGCAGTTCTTC.

J is TRBJ2-1 and V is TRBV28; 11 positions match TRBD2. The CDR3 is made up of 14 amino acids. The germline CDR1 and CDR2 sequences are MDHEN and SYDVKM. The V segment lost 11 bases and the J segment 6 bases; nucleotides outside the gene matches: 9. The CDR3 region has the DNA TGTGCCGTACTGGGACTAGCGGCATTCAATGAGCAGTTCTTC. Translated, it gives CAVLGLAAFNEQFF. Drawing the rest from reference TRBV28 and TRBJ2-1, the complete variable domain is DVKVTQSSRYLVKRTGEKVFLECVQDMDHENMFWYRQDPGLGLRLIYFSYDVKMKEKGDIPEGYSVSREKKERFSLILESASTNQTSMYLCAVLGLAAFNEQFFGPGTRLTVL.

This clone occurred a few times. This chain uses TRBV7-9 with TRBJ1-2; the match to TRBD1 covers 7 bases. Per the germline V gene, CDR1 is SEHNR and CDR2 is FQNEAQ (reference sequence). The V and J ends lost 5 bases and 6 bases, in that order; junction bases with no gene match: 6. The CDR3 contains 13 residues. The CDR3: CASSNPDRDGYTF. In DNA, the CDR3 is TGTGCCAGCAGCAACCCCGACAGGGATGGCTACACCTTC.

This clone was observed a few times. The chain couples TRBV10-1 to TRBJ1-5; D might be TRBD1 (5 bases). This CDR3 contains 19 residues. Trimming left V 0 bases short and J 0 bases short, with 18 bases between. The germline V gene encodes CDR1 WNHNN and CDR2 SYGVQD (reference sequence). Here the CDR3 DNA reads TGCGCCAGCAGTGAGTCGTGGAGGGACGGCCGATATAGCAATCAGCCCCAGCATTTT. It is translated as CASSESWRDGRYSNQPQHF.

The chain uses TRBV6-5 and TRBJ2-7; weak D call: TRBD1 (5 bases). The V end lost 3 bases, the J end lost 2 bases, and 8 bases lay between the germline ends. The CDR3 is 13 residues long. Germline V gene data show CDR1 as MNHEY and CDR2 as SVGAGI. The CDR3 region has the DNA TGTGCCAGCAGTTATGCGACAGCCTACGAGCAGTACTTC. It codes for CASSYATAYEQYF.

The CDR3: CASSSWRSYEQYF. CDR3 DNA sequence: TGTGCCAGCAGCTCTTGGCGGTCCTACGAGCAGTACTTC. V gene TRBV7-9 combines with J gene TRBJ2-7; D gene unclear. CDR3 length equals 13 residues. CDR1 SEHNR and CDR2 FQNEAQ come from the germline V gene (reference sequence). Trimming took off 4 bases at V and 1 base at J, with 8 bases between the two ends.

The chain joins TRBV10-1 to TRBJ2-5; 8 bases are a match to TRBD2. The CDR3 sequence is 15 residues long. Germline CDR1 WNHNN, CDR2 SYGVQD (reference sequence). The trim removed 5 bases at V and 4 bases at J, leaving 9 bases unmatched. The CDR3 spells CASSSGGVRGETQYF. CDR3 nucleotide sequence: TGCGCCAGCAGTAGCGGGGGCGTAAGGGGAGAGACCCAGTACTTC.

About this clone itself: Within the sample, other DNA sequences also encode this same CDR3. The V gene is TRBV18, the J gene TRBJ2-7, with D perhaps TRBD2 (5 bases). Germline V lookup: CDR1 KGHSH, CDR2 LQKENI. The V and J ends lost 0 bases and 1 base respectively, with 7 bases between them. There are 14 residues in the CDR3. The CDR3 DNA reads as TGTGCCAGCTCACCACCTTCGGGATCCTACGAGCAGTACTTC. Protein: CASSPPSGSYEQYF.

The V and J genes are TRBV19 and TRBJ1-6; D is unresolved. Deletions cut 5 bases from V and 6 bases from J, with 8 bases between. CDR1 and CDR2 (germline): LNHDA, SQIVND (reference sequence). The CDR3 sequence is 13 residues long. CDR3 bases: TGTGCCAGTAGTTCTACAGTTAATTCACCCCTCCACTTT. This encodes CASSSTVNSPLHF. The whole variable domain, filled in from reference TRBV19 and TRBJ1-6, reads DGGITQSPKYLFRKEGQNVTLSCEQNLNHDAMYWYRQDPGQGLRLIYYSQIVNDFQKGDIAEGYSVSREKKESFPLTVTSAQKNPTAFYLCASSSTVNSPLHFGNGTRLTVT.